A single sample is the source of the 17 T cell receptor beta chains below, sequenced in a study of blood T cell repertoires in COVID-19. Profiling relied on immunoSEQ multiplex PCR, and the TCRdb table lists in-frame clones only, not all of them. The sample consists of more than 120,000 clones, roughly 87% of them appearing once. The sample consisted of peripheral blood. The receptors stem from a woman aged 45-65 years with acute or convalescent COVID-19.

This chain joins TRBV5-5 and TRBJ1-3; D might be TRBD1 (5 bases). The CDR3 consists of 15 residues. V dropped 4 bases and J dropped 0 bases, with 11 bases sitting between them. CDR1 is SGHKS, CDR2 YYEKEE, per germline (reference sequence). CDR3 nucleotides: TGTGCCAGCAGCCTGCAGGGCGTCTCTGGAAACACCATATATTTT. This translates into CASSLQGVSGNTIYF.

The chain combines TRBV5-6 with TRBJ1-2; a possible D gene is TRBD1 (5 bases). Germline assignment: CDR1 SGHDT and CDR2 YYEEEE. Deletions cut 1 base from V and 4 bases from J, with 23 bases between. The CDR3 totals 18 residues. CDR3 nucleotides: TGTGCCAGCAGCTTGATGGGGGGAGAGAGCTTAACGGCCTATGGCTACACCTTC. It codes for CASSLMGGESLTAYGYTF.

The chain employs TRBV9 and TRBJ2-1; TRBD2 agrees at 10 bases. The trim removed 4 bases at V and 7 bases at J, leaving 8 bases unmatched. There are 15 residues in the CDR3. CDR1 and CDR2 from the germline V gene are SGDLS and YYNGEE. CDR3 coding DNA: TGTGCCAGCAGCAAAAGCGGGGGGGCCTGGAATGAGCAGTTCTTC. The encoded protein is CASSKSGGAWNEQFF.

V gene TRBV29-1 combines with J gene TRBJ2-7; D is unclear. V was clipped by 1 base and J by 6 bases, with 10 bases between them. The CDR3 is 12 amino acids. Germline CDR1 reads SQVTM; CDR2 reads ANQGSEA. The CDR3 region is CSVEARFAEQYF. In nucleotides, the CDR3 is TGCAGCGTTGAAGCGCGGTTTGCCGAGCAGTACTTC.

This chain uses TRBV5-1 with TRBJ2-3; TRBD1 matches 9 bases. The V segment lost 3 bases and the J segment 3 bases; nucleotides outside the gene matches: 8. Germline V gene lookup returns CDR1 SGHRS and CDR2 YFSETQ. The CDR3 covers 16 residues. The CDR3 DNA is TGCGCCAGCAGCTCTCCGGGACAGGGTAGGACAGATACGCAGTATTTT. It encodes CASSSPGQGRTDTQYF.

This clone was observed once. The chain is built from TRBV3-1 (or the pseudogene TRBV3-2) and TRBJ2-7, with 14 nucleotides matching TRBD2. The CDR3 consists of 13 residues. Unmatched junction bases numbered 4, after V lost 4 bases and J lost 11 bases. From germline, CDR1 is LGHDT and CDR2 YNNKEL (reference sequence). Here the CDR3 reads CASSRGLAGVEYF. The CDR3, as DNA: TGTGCCAGCAGCCGGGGACTAGCGGGGGTCGAGTACTTC.

The CDR3, as DNA: TGTGCCAGCAGCTCTACCCTTAGCGGGGGGGCAGATACGCAGTATTTT. Its translation: CASSSTLSGGADTQYF. The genes are TRBV7-3 and TRBJ2-3, with 11 bases matching TRBD2. The germline V gene has CDR1 SGHTA and CDR2 FQGTGA. The J segment lost 4 bases and the V segment lost 4 bases, leaving 7 bases of the junction unmatched. This CDR3 spans 16 amino acids. Combining the CDR3 with reference TRBV7-3 and TRBJ2-3 gives the whole variable domain GAGVSQTPSNKVTEKGKYVELRCDPISGHTALYWYRQSLGQGPEFLIYFQGTGAADDSGLPNDRFFAVRPEGSVSTLKIQRTERGDSAVYLCASSSTLSGGADTQYFGPGTRLTVL.

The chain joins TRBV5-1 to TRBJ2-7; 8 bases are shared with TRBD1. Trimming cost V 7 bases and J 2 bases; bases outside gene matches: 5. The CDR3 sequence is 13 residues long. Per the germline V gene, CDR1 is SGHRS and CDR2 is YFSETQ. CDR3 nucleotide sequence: TGCGCCAGCTCGACAGGGGCAGCCTACGAGCAGTACTTC. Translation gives CASSTGAAYEQYF.

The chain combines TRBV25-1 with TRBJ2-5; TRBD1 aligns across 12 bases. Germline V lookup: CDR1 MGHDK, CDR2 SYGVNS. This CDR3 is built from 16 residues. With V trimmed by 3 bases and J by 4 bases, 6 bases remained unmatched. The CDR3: CASSDPGQGAGETQYF. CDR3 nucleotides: TGTGCCAGCAGTGATCCGGGACAGGGGGCAGGAGAGACCCAGTACTTC.

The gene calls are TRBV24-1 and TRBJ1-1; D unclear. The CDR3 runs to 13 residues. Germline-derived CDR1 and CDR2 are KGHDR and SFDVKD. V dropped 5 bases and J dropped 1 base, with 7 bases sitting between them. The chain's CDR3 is CATSGLTNTEAFF. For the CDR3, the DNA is TGTGCCACCAGTGGACTCACGAACACTGAAGCTTTCTTT.

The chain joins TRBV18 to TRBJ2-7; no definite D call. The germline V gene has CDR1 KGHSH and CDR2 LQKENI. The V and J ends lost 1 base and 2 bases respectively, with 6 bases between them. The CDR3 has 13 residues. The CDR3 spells CASSPRQAYEQYF. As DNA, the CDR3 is TGTGCCAGCTCACCACGGCAGGCCTACGAGCAGTACTTC.

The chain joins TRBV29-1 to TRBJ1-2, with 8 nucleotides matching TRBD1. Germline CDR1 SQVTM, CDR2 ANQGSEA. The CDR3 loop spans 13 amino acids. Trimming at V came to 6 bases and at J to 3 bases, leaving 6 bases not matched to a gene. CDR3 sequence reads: CSVKDREDYGYTF. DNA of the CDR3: TGCAGCGTGAAGGACAGGGAGGACTATGGCTACACCTTC. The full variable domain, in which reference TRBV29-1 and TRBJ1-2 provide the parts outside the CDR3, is SAVISQKPSRDICQRGTSLTIQCQVDSQVTMMFWYRQQPGQSLTLIATANQGSEATYESGFVIDKFPISRPNLTFSTLTVSNMSPEDSSIYLCSVKDREDYGYTFGSGTRLTVV.

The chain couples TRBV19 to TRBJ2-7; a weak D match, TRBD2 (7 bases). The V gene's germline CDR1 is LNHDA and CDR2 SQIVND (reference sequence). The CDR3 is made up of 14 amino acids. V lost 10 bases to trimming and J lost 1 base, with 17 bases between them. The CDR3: CATSRGGPSYEQYF. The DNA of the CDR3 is TGTGCCACATCGAGGGGGGGGCCGTCCTACGAGCAGTACTTC.

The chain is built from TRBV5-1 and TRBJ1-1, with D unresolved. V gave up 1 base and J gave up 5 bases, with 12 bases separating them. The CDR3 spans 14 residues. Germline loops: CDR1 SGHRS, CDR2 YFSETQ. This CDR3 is CASSLTSGGTEAFF. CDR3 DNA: TGCGCCAGCAGCTTGACTTCAGGCGGGACTGAAGCTTTCTTT.

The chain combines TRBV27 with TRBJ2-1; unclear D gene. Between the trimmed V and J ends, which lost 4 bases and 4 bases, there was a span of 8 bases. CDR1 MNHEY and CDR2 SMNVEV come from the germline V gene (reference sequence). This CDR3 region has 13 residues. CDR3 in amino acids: CASSSLDYNEQFF. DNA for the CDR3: TGTGCCAGCAGTTCCCTAGATTACAATGAGCAGTTCTTC.

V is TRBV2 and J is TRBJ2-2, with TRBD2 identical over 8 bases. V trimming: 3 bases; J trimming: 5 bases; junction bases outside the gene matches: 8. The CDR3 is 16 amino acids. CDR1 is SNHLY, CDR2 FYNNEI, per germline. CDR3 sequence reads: CASSEERERLTGELFF. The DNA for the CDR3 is TGTGCCAGCAGTGAGGAGCGGGAGAGGTTAACCGGGGAGCTGTTTTTT.

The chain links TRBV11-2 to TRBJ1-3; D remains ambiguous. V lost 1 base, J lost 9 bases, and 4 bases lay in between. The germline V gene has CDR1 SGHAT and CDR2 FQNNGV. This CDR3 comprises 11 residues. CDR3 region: CASSLVSTIYF. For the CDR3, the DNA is TGTGCCAGCAGCTTAGTTAGCACCATATATTTT.